The following is a T cell receptor (beta chain) sequence with its context. Its antigen is undetermined. The sample comes from a study of cytomegalovirus exposure and HLA in healthy donors. General observations from the study: Looking again later, the authors saw that most CMV-associated TCR beta chains seemed HLA-restricted.

A multiplex PCR was run with 60 Vbeta primers and 13 Jbeta primers. Assay: immunoSEQ multiplex PCR; the TCRdb copy retains only in-frame clones and omits some. In the table there are about 160,000 clones, around 79% of which are singletons. The sample comprised PBMCs. The TCR originated in a middle-aged man in good health and CMV-seronegative.

Written as DNA, the CDR3 is TGTGCCACCAGCAGAGGGCCAGGGGGAGAGCAGTACTTC. This gives the protein CATSRGPGGEQYF. The V gene is TRBV15, the J gene TRBJ2-7; 7 positions match TRBD1. CDR1 is LNHNV, CDR2 YYDKDF, per germline (reference sequence). The CDR3 contains 13 residues. J lost 7 bases, V lost 1 base, and 4 bases had no gene match.